In this sample, the clone carrying this TCR beta chain turned up a few times. Its antigen is not known. Sequenced material consisted of expressed TCRB transcripts (all of the isolated RNA was reverse transcribed). Clones were sequenced by immunoSEQ multiplex PCR, and TCRdb holds only the in-frame ones, with some missing. This table holds some 240,000 clones, 16% found once. Germline V gene lookup returns CDR1 SGHVS and CDR2 FQNEAQ. The CDR3 sequence is 14 residues long. Trimming removed 6 bases at V and 0 bases at J, with 10 bases between. This entry comes from a study of beta chain features in type 1 diabetes. About the study: All samples combined gave around 100,000,000 sorted cells for examination. Study results and limitations: All four CD4+ subsets of Type 1 diabetes patients contained TCRB CDR3s that were moderately but significantly shorter. Lower insertion and higher deletion counts appeared at VDJ junctions in type 1 diabetes patients.

Markers CD45RO/CCR7/CD25/CD127/CD95/CD27 served to sort CD4+ naive, central memory, regulatory and stem cell-like memory cells. Sequencing was done on a sample of naive CD4+ T cells from blood. The V call is TRBV7-8, the J call TRBJ2-3; tentative D call: TRBD2 (6 bases). This receptor was taken from a man aged 25-45 years with type 1 diabetes. CDR3 DNA: TGTGCCAGCAGGGCCGGGACTAGCACAGATACGCAGTATTTT. Translation gives CASRAGTSTDTQYF.